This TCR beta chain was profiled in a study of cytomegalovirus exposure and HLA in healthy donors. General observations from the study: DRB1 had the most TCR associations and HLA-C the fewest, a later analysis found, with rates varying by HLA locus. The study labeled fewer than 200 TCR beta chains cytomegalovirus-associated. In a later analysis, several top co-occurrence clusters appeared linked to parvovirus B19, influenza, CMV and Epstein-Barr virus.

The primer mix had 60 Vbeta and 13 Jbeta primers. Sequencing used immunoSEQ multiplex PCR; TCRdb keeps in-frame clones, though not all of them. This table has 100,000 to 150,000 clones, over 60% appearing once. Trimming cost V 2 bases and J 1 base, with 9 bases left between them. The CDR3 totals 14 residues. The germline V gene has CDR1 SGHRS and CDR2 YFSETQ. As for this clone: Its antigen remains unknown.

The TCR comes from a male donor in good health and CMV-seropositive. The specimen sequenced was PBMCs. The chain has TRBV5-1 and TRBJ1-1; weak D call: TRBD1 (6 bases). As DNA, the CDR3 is TGCGCCAGCAGCTTCCGGACAGAGAACACTGAAGCTTTCTTT. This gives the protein CASSFRTENTEAFF.